These 29 T cell receptor beta chains originate from one sample sequenced in a study of blood T cell repertoires in COVID-19. Data came from immunoSEQ multiplex PCR; TCRdb stores just in-frame clones and leaves some out. The table has around 81,000 clones, roughly four fifths seen once; the top ten hold around 6.9%. Sequenced material: peripheral blood. The receptors were sampled from a human donor in a cohort sampled during active COVID-19.

The chain has TRBV19 and TRBJ1-5; D is perhaps TRBD1 (5 bases). Germline V CDR1 and CDR2: LNHDA, SQIVND (reference sequence). Trimming left V 7 bases short and J 0 bases short, with 13 bases between. This CDR3 spans 15 amino acids. CDR3 sequence: CASTDRGYSNQPQHF. DNA of the CDR3: TGTGCCAGTACCGATCGGGGGTATAGCAATCAGCCCCAGCATTTT.

The chain recombines TRBV3-1 (or the pseudogene TRBV3-2) with TRBJ1-1, with a weak D call TRBD1 (6 bases). The germline gives CDR1 LGHDT, CDR2 YNNKEL (reference sequence). CDR3 length equals 14 residues. Trimming cost V 5 bases and J 6 bases, with 16 bases left between them. CDR3 in amino acids: CASSDRDILPEAFF. For the CDR3, the DNA is TGTGCCAGCAGCGACCGGGACATCCTCCCTGAAGCTTTCTTT.

The V and J genes are TRBV7-3 and TRBJ2-6; possibly TRBD1 for D (6 bases). This CDR3 spans 15 amino acids. Between the trimmed V and J ends, which lost 6 bases and 2 bases, there was a span of 11 bases. Looked up from germline, CDR1 is SGHTA and CDR2 is FQGTGA. CDR3 DNA sequence: TGTGCCAGCAGAAAGCAGGGGACTGGGGCCAACGTCCTGACTTTC. It yields the protein CASRKQGTGANVLTF.

The chain carries TRBV7-9 and TRBJ1-3; the D is unclear. CDR1 is SEHNR and CDR2 is FQNEAQ in the germline V gene (reference sequence). V was trimmed by 8 bases and J by 0 bases, leaving 17 bases between them. This CDR3 is 16 amino acids long. CDR3 nucleotides: TGTGCCAGCGAACTACTAGGACGTATCTCTGGAAACACCATATATTTT. It encodes CASELLGRISGNTIYF.

V gene TRBV6-1 combines with J gene TRBJ2-7, with D maybe TRBD1 (5 bases). Trimming shortened V by 3 bases and J by 2 bases, and 8 bases separated the two germline ends. The CDR3 totals 13 residues. Looked up from germline, CDR1 is MNHNS and CDR2 is SASEGT. The CDR3 reads CASSETAAYEQYF. The DNA of the CDR3 is TGTGCCAGCAGTGAGACAGCCGCCTACGAGCAGTACTTC.

Notes on this clone: The same CDR3 also results from other DNA sequences found in this sample. The V gene is TRBV5-1, the J gene TRBJ2-7; 8 bases fit TRBD1. V shed 1 base, J shed 0 bases, and the junction held 3 bases outside the gene matches. Per germline, CDR1 SGHRS and CDR2 YFSETQ. CDR3 length: 15 residues. In DNA, the CDR3 is TGCGCCAGCAGCTTGACGGGGACAGGCTCCTACGAGCAGTACTTC. This translates into CASSLTGTGSYEQYF.

The V and J genes are TRBV6-1 and TRBJ1-2; TRBD1 matches 12 bases. Germline CDR1 and CDR2: MNHNS and SASEGT. Losses at the gene ends were 3 bases for V and 5 bases for J; bases not matched to a gene: 4. The CDR3 contains 15 residues. CDR3 coding DNA: TGTGCCAGCAGTGAGGGGACAGGGGGCCGGTATGGCTACACCTTC. Residues: CASSEGTGGRYGYTF.

The chain joins TRBV7-3 to TRBJ1-4, with TRBD1 matching 8 bases. Germline V gene sequence: CDR1 SGHTA, CDR2 FQGTGA. The CDR3 has 19 residues. The junction had 15 bases not matched to a gene; V was cut back by 6 bases and J by 0 bases. The CDR3: CASSPQGAVFPATNEKLFF. CDR3 bases: TGTGCCAGCAGTCCGCAGGGGGCTGTTTTTCCTGCAACTAATGAAAAACTGTTTTTT.

The chain carries TRBV5-6 and TRBJ2-3; D possibly corresponds to TRBD2 (6 bases). CDR1 is SGHDT, CDR2 YYEEEE, per germline. The CDR3 extends over 17 amino acids. V shed 0 bases and J shed 0 bases, with 14 bases lying between them. The CDR3: CASSLAGSGSSTDTQYF. DNA of the CDR3: TGTGCCAGCAGCTTGGCCGGTAGCGGTTCTAGCACAGATACGCAGTATTTT.

The chain combines TRBV29-1 with TRBJ2-3; TRBD2 matches at 8 bases. This CDR3 has 13 residues. CDR1 and CDR2 from the germline V gene are SQVTM and ANQGSEA. Trimming removed 4 bases from V and 3 bases from J; junction bases left unmatched: 3. CDR3: CSVGTSGTDTQYF. CDR3 sequence (DNA): TGCAGCGTTGGTACTAGCGGAACAGATACGCAGTATTTT.

The chain recombines TRBV7-9 with TRBJ1-3, with D possibly TRBD1 on 5 matching bases. This CDR3 region has 15 residues. V was clipped by 2 bases and J by 3 bases, with 11 bases between them. Germline lookup yields CDR1 SEHNR and CDR2 FQNEAQ (reference sequence). CDR3 DNA: TGTGCCAGCAGCTTAACGGCAGGGCATGGAAACACCATATATTTT. As protein: CASSLTAGHGNTIYF.

The V and J genes are TRBV7-8 and TRBJ2-2, with 7 bases aligning to TRBD1. CDR1 and CDR2 (germline): SGHVS, FQNEAQ. The junction had 11 bases not matched to a gene; V was cut back by 4 bases and J by 6 bases. The length of the CDR3 is 16 residues. In DNA form, the CDR3 reads TGTGCCAGCAGCTCCTACAGGGGTGGAGTCTCCGGGGAGCTGTTTTTT. Encoded protein: CASSSYRGGVSGELFF.

V usage is TRBV4-1 and J usage is TRBJ1-2; 10 bases are shared with TRBD1. In germline, CDR1 is MGHRA, CDR2 YSYEKL. CDR3 length: 15 residues. Trimming at V came to 1 base and at J to 6 bases, leaving 5 bases not matched to a gene. Written as DNA, the CDR3 is TGCGCCAGCAGCCAAGCCCCCGGGACAGGGGATGGCTACACCTTC. It codes for CASSQAPGTGDGYTF.

The chain couples TRBV4-1 to TRBJ1-6; D remains unclear. The length of the CDR3 is 15 residues. Germline V gives CDR1 MGHRA, CDR2 YSYEKL. V lost 4 bases to trimming and J lost 6 bases, with 13 bases between them. The CDR3 DNA follows: TGCGCCAGCAGCCCTAGAGAGGAAGTTAATTCACCCCTCCACTTT. Translated, it gives CASSPREEVNSPLHF.

In nucleotides, the CDR3 is TGTGCCAGCAGCCAAGATGGAAGAGGAGGCTACACCTTC. Encoded protein: CASSQDGRGGYTF. The chain joins TRBV3-1 (or the pseudogene TRBV3-2) to TRBJ1-2; D is unresolved. There are 13 residues in the CDR3. Germline V lookup: CDR1 LGHDT, CDR2 YNNKEL (reference sequence). V dropped 0 bases and J dropped 8 bases, with 10 bases sitting between them.

The table lists this clone with a few counts. The gene calls are TRBV6-5 and TRBJ1-2; D not certain. The V gene's germline CDR1 is MNHEY and CDR2 SVGAGI. There are 14 residues in the CDR3. With 7 bases removed from V and 3 bases from J, the gap between germline ends came to 15 bases. The CDR3 DNA reads TGTGCCAGCACCATAGGAGGGTTCCACTATGGCTACACCTTC. Its translation is CASTIGGFHYGYTF.

Here the CDR3 DNA reads TGCGCCAGCAGCTTGGCCGGCGGTTCTAATGAAAAACTGTTTTTT. This codes for CASSLAGGSNEKLFF. The genes are TRBV5-1 and TRBJ1-4; D unresolved. Germline V CDR1 and CDR2: SGHRS, YFSETQ. The V gene lost 0 bases and the J gene lost 3 bases, with 9 bases spanning the gap. The CDR3 totals 15 residues.

The genes are TRBV18 and TRBJ2-6, with D tentatively TRBD1 (6 bases). Trimming left V 0 bases short and J 5 bases short, with 11 bases between. This CDR3 is built from 16 residues. The germline gives CDR1 KGHSH, CDR2 LQKENI. Here the CDR3 reads CASSPPMGARANVLTF. CDR3 in DNA: TGTGCCAGCTCACCACCGATGGGGGCCCGGGCCAACGTCCTGACTTTC.

This clone has a handful of counts. The chain's CDR3 is CASSSGQGGTDTQYF. The CDR3 nucleotides read TGTGCCAGCAGCTCGGGACAGGGAGGGACAGATACGCAGTATTTT. V is TRBV7-2 and J is TRBJ2-3, with 9 bases lining up with TRBD1. The CDR3 is made up of 15 amino acids. The trim removed 4 bases at V and 3 bases at J, leaving 5 bases unmatched. Germline CDR1 reads SGHTA; CDR2 reads FQGNSA.

This CDR3 is CASSQGQGANNEQFF. CDR3 nucleotides: TGTGCCAGCAGCCAAGGACAGGGGGCCAACAATGAGCAGTTCTTC. The chain carries TRBV3-1 (or the pseudogene TRBV3-2) and TRBJ2-1, with 10 bases fitting TRBD1. Germline V gives CDR1 LGHDT, CDR2 YNNKEL (reference sequence). With 1 base clipped from V and 5 bases from J, the junction kept 2 bases outside the gene matches. This CDR3 comprises 15 residues.

The CDR3 DNA sequence: TGCGCCAGCAGCCTCCGAGAGGGACAGACTATCTATGGCTACACCTTC. Translation: CASSLREGQTIYGYTF. The J gene is TRBJ1-2, the V gene TRBV4-1, with 7 bases lining up with TRBD1. The CDR3 runs to 16 residues. Germline assignment: CDR1 MGHRA and CDR2 YSYEKL. The J segment lost 4 bases and the V segment lost 4 bases, leaving 12 bases of the junction unmatched.

The V and J genes are TRBV7-2 and TRBJ2-7; a weak D match, TRBD1 (6 bases). Germline V CDR1 and CDR2: SGHTA, FQGNSA. The V and J ends lost 3 bases and 3 bases respectively, with 21 bases between them. The CDR3 sequence is 17 residues long. Here the CDR3 DNA reads TGTGCCAGCAGCTTCCTGGACAGCTACGTCTCGAACTACGAGCAGTACTTC. Translated, it gives CASSFLDSYVSNYEQYF.

The chain is built from TRBV5-1 and TRBJ1-2; a weak D match, TRBD1 (6 bases). The CDR3 contains 15 residues. Germline CDR1 is SGHRS and CDR2 is YFSETQ. Trimming cost V 0 bases and J 4 bases, with 13 bases left between them. The CDR3 coding sequence is TGCGCCAGCAGCTTGGAGCCGGGACAAAGCTATGGCTACACCTTC. Translating gives CASSLEPGQSYGYTF.

This clone was seen only once. The chain recombines TRBV12-3 or TRBV12-4 with TRBJ2-7; 7 positions agree with TRBD2. This CDR3 has 13 residues. J was trimmed by 2 bases and V by 5 bases; bases with no gene match: 3. The CDR3 region is CASSPGLAYEQYF. CDR3 sequence (DNA): TGTGCCAGCAGTCCCGGACTAGCCTACGAGCAGTACTTC.

The CDR3 region has the DNA TGTGCCAGCAGCGTAGCTACGATTGGGACAGGGGATGAAAAACTGTTTTTT. Its translation: CASSVATIGTGDEKLFF. The chain combines TRBV9 with TRBJ1-4; TRBD1 aligns across 10 bases. Germline CDR1 is SGDLS and CDR2 is YYNGEE. The CDR3 loop spans 17 amino acids. Losses at the gene ends were 0 bases for V and 6 bases for J; bases not matched to a gene: 8.

The chain employs TRBV6-6 and TRBJ1-2; 7 nucleotides agree with TRBD1. The germline CDR1 and CDR2 sequences are MNHNY and SVGAGI (reference sequence). The CDR3 runs to 13 residues. V trimming: 2 bases; J trimming: 4 bases; junction bases outside the gene matches: 1. The CDR3 DNA reads as TGTGCCAGCAGTTACAGGGACAGCTATGGCTACACCTTC. Translation gives CASSYRDSYGYTF.

The CDR3 DNA is TGTGCCAGCAGTTTAATGGCGGGGACCTACGAGCAGTACTTC. Amino acids: CASSLMAGTYEQYF. V usage is TRBV27 and J usage is TRBJ2-7, with TRBD2 as a possible D gene (6 bases). The V gene lost 2 bases and the J gene lost 2 bases, with 10 bases spanning the gap. Per the germline V gene, CDR1 is MNHEY and CDR2 is SMNVEV (reference sequence). The CDR3 has 14 amino acids.

The genes are TRBV5-4 and TRBJ1-2; 7 bases match TRBD1. Germline CDR1 is SGHNT and CDR2 is YYREEE (reference sequence). After removal of 1 base from V and 4 bases from J, the junction contained 16 bases not matched to a gene. The CDR3 consists of 18 residues. The CDR3 bases are TGTGCCAGCAGCTTGACCGGGACAGTGGCCCTCTCTGGCTATGGCTACACCTTC. Its protein is CASSLTGTVALSGYGYTF.

The rearrangement joins TRBV5-1 to TRBJ2-7; TRBD1 matches at 10 bases. Germline V gene lookup returns CDR1 SGHRS and CDR2 YFSETQ. CDR3 length: 15 amino acids. V shed 4 bases and J 2 bases; nucleotides not matched to a gene: 6. The CDR3 protein is CASSATGTGAYEQYF. Here the CDR3 DNA reads TGCGCCAGCAGCGCGACCGGGACAGGGGCCTACGAGCAGTACTTC.